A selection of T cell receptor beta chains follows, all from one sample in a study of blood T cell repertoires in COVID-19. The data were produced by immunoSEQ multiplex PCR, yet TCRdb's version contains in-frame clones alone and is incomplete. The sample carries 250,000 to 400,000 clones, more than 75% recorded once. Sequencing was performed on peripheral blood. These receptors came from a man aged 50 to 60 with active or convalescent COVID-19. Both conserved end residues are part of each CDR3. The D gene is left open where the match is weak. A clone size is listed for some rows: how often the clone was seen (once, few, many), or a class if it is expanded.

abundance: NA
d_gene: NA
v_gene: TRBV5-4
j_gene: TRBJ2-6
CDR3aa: CASSLDPTGANVLTF
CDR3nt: TGTGCCAGCAGCTTGGACCCTACTGGGGCCAACGTCCTGACTTTC

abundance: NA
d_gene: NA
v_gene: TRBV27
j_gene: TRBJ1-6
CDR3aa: CASSGRDSYNSPLHF
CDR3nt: TGTGCCAGCAGTGGCAGGGACTCCTATAATTCACCCCTCCACTTT

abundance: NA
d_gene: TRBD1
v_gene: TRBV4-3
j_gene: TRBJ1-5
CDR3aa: CASSHRTGGNQPQHF
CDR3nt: TGCGCCAGCAGCCACCGGACAGGGGGCAATCAGCCCCAGCATTTT

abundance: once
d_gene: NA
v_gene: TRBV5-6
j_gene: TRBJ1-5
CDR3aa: CASSLFPGDYNQPQHF
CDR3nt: TGTGCCAGCAGCTTGTTTCCAGGTGACTACAATCAGCCCCAGCATTTT

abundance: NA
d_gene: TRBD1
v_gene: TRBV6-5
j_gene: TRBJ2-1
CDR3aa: CASSYLGDRGYNEQFF
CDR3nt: TGTGCCAGCAGTTACTTAGGGGACAGGGGCTACAATGAGCAGTTCTTC

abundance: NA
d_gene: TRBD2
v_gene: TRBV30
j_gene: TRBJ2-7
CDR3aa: CAWSPQYRGGPYEQYF
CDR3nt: TGTGCCTGGAGCCCGCAATACCGGGGGGGTCCCTACGAGCAGTACTTC

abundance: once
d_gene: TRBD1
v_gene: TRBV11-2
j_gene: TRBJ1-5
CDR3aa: CASSLLEGDRGVQPQHF
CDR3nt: TGTGCCAGCAGCTTATTAGAAGGCGACAGGGGCGTTCAGCCCCAGCATTTT

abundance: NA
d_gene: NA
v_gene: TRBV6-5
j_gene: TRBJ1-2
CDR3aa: CASSYRYGYTF
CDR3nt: TGTGCCAGCAGTTATAGATATGGCTACACCTTC

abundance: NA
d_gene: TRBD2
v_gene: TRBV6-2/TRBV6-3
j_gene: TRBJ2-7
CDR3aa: CASSYSGLAGEYEQYF
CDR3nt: TGTGCCAGCAGTTACTCGGGGTTAGCGGGGGAATACGAGCAGTACTTC

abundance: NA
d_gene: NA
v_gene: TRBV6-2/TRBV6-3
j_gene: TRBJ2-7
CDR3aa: CASSSGQSYEQYF
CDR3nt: TGTGCCAGCAGCTCCGGACAGTCCTACGAGCAGTACTTC

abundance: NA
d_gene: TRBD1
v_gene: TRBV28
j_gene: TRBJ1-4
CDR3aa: CASNPGGASNEKLFF
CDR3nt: TGTGCCAGCAACCCAGGGGGAGCCTCTAATGAAAAACTGTTTTTT

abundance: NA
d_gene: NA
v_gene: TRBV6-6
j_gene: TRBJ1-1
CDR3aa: CASSFPPGTEAFF
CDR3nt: TGTGCCAGCAGTTTCCCCCCGGGCACTGAAGCTTTCTTT

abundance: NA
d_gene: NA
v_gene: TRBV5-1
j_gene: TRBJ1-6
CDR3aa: CASSLVPTRGPLHF
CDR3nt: TGCGCCAGCAGCTTGGTTCCGACCCGGGGACCCCTCCACTTT

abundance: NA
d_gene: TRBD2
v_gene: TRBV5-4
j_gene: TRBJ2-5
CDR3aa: CASSPGTSGGQETQYF
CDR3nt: TGTGCCAGCAGCCCTGGGACTAGCGGGGGGCAAGAGACCCAGTACTTC

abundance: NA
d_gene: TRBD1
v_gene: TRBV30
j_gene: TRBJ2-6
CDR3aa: CAWSRGTGVRGANVLTF
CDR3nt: TGTGCCTGGAGTAGGGGGACAGGGGTGCGAGGGGCCAACGTCCTGACTTTC

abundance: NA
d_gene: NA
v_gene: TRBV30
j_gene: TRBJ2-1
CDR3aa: CAWRNKGGDEQFF
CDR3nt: TGTGCCTGGAGGAATAAAGGCGGCGATGAGCAGTTCTTC

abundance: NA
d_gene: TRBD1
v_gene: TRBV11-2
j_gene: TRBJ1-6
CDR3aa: CASSSLGDRYSPLHF
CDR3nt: TGTGCCAGCAGCTCCCTTGGGGACAGGTATTCACCCCTCCACTTT

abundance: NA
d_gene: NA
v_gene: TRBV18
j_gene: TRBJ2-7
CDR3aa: CASSPPQGTYEQYF
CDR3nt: TGTGCCAGCTCACCACCGCAGGGAACCTACGAGCAGTACTTC

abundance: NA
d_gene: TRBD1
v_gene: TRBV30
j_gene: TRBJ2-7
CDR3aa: CAWLTGISEQYF
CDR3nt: TGTGCCTGGTTGACAGGGATCAGCGAGCAGTACTTC

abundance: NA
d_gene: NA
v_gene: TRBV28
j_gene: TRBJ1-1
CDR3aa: CASSSGAEAFF
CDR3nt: TGTGCCAGCAGTTCTGGAGCTGAAGCTTTCTTT

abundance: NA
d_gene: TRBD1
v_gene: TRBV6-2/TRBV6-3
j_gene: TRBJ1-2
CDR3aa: CASSYTDRDGYTF
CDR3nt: TGTGCCAGCAGTTACACCGACAGGGACGGCTACACCTTC

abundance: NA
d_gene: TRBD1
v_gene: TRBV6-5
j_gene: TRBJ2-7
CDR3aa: CASSNRDRGPSEQYF
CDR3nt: TGTGCCAGCAGTAATAGGGACAGGGGTCCTAGCGAGCAGTACTTC

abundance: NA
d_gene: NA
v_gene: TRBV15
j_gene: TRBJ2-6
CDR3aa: CATSKDSSGANVLTF
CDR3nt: TGTGCCACCAGCAAAGACAGTTCTGGGGCCAACGTCCTGACTTTC

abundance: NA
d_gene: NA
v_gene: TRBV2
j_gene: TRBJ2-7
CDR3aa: CASSEDGAISYEQYF
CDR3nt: TGTGCCAGCAGTGAAGACGGAGCTATCTCCTACGAGCAGTACTTC

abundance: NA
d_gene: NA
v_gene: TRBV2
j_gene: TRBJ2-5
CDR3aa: CASSETGVYETQYF
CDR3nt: TGTGCCAGCAGCGAGACAGGCGTCTATGAGACCCAGTACTTC

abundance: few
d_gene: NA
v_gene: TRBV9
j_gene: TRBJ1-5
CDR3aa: CASSANPEGNQPQHF
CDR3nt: TGTGCCAGCAGCGCGAACCCGGAGGGCAATCAGCCCCAGCATTTT

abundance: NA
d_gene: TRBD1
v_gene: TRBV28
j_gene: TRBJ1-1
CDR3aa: CASSLIGTGRAEAFF
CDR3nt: TGTGCCAGCAGTTTAATAGGGACAGGGAGGGCTGAAGCTTTCTTT

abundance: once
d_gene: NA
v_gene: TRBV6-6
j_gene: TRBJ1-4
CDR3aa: CASSYTGGGTNEKLFF
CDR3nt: TGTGCCAGCAGTTACACGGGAGGTGGAACTAATGAAAAACTGTTTTTT

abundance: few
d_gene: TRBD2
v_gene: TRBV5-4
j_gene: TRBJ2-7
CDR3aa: CASQKGGGPSYEQYF
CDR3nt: TGTGCCAGCCAAAAAGGCGGGGGTCCCTCCTACGAGCAGTACTTC

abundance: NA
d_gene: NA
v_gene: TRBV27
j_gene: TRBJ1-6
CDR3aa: CASSLLRKGALGGNSPLHF
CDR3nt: TGTGCCAGCAGTCTCCTCCGGAAAGGGGCATTGGGAGGTAATTCACCCCTCCACTTT

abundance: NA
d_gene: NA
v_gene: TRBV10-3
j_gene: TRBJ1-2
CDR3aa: CAISNYRDGGGYTF
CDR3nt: TGTGCCATCAGCAACTACAGGGATGGCGGTGGCTACACCTTC

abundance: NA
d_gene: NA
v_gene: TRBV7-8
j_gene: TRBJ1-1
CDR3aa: CASSGTPDTEAFF
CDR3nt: TGTGCCAGCAGCGGGACACCCGACACTGAAGCTTTCTTT

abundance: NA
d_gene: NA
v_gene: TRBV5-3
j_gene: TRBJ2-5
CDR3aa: CARSAHVRGAGYRTGETQYF
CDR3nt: TGTGCCAGAAGCGCTCACGTTCGGGGGGCGGGGTATCGGACGGGAGAGACCCAGTACTTC

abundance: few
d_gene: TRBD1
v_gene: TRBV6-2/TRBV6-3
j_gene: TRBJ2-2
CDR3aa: CASSRTGGHPGELFF
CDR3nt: TGTGCCAGCAGTCGGACAGGGGGGCATCCGGGGGAGCTGTTTTTT

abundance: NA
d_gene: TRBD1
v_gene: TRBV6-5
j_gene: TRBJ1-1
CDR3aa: CASSPRTGNTEAFF
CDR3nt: TGTGCCAGCAGCCCGAGGACAGGGAACACTGAAGCTTTCTTT

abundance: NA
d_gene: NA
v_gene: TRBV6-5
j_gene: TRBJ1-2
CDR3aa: CASLQGSGYGYTF
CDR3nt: TGTGCCAGCCTACAGGGCTCGGGCTATGGCTACACCTTC

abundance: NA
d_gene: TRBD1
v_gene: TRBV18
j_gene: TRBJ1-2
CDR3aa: CASSPPGQRYGYTF
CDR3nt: TGTGCCAGCTCACCCCCGGGACAGCGATATGGCTACACCTTC

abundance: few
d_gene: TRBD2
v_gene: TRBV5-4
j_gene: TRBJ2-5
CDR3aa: CASSPSGGLGETQYF
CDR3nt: TGTGCCAGCAGCCCCAGCGGGGGGTTAGGAGAGACCCAGTACTTC

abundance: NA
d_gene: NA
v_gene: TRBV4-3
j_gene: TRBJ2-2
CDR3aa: CASSQDQGANTGELFF
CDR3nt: TGCGCCAGCAGCCAAGACCAGGGCGCGAACACCGGGGAGCTGTTTTTT

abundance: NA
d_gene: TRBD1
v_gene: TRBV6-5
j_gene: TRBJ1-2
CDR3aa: CASSYLTGTAYGYTF
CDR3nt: TGTGCCAGCAGTTACTTAACCGGGACAGCTTATGGCTACACCTTC

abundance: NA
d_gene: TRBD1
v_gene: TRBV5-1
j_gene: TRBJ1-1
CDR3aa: CASSLRDRGNTEAFF
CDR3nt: TGCGCCAGCAGCCTCCGGGACAGGGGCAACACTGAAGCTTTCTTT

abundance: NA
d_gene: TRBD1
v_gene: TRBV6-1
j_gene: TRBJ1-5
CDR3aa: CASSEGRGRNQPQHF
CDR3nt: TGTGCCAGCAGTGAAGGCAGGGGGAGGAATCAGCCCCAGCATTTT

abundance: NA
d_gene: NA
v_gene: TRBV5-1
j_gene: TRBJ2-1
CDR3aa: CASSLGQGSISGHEQFF
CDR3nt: TGCGCCAGCAGCTTGGGGCAGGGGAGCATAAGTGGTCATGAGCAGTTCTTC

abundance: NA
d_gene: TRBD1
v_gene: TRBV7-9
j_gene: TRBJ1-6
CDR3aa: CASPTGGDNSPLHF
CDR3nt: TGTGCCAGCCCGACAGGGGGCGACAATTCACCCCTCCACTTT

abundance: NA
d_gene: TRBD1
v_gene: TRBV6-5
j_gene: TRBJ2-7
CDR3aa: CASSKDRDSSYEQYF
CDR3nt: TGTGCCAGCAGCAAGGACAGGGACAGCTCCTACGAGCAGTACTTC

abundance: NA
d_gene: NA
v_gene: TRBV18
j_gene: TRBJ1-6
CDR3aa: CASSFSGPSPLHF
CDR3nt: TGTGCCAGCTCATTTTCAGGGCCTTCACCCCTCCACTTT

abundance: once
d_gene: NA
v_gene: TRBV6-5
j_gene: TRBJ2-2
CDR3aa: CASSPPSGNTGELFF
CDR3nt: TGTGCCAGCAGCCCCCCAAGCGGGAACACCGGGGAGCTGTTTTTT

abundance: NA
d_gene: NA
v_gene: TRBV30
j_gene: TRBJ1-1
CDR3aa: CAWSERVGESLAFMNTEAFF
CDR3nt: TGTGCCTGGAGTGAACGGGTGGGAGAATCGCTGGCCTTTATGAACACTGAAGCTTTCTTT

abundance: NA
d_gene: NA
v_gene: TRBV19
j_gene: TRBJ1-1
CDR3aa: CASRPWTGVSAEAFF
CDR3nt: TGTGCCAGTAGACCCTGGACTGGCGTGAGCGCTGAAGCTTTCTTT

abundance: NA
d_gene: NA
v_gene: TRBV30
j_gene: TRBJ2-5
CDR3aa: CAWSPGQAGPAAQYF
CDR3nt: TGTGCCTGGAGCCCCGGACAAGCCGGGCCGGCGGCCCAGTACTTC

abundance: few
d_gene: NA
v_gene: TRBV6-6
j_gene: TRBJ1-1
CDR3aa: CASSFNMNTEAFF
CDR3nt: TGTGCCAGCAGTTTCAACATGAACACTGAAGCTTTCTTT

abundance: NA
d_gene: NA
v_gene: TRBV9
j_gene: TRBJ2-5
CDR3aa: CASSAGTSAETQYF
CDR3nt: TGTGCCAGCAGCGCCGGGACTTCGGCAGAGACCCAGTACTTC

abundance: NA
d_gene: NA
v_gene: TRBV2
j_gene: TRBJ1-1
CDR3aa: CATPGGATEAFF
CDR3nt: TGTGCCACACCTGGGGGGGCTACTGAAGCTTTCTTT

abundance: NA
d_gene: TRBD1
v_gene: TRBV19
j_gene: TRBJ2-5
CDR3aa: CASSSLTGGGETQYF
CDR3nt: TGTGCCAGTAGTAGCCTGACAGGGGGAGGAGAGACCCAGTACTTC

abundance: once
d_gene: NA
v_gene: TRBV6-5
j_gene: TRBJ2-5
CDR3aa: CASSYQTGSQETQYF
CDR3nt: TGTGCCAGCAGTTACCAAACAGGGTCCCAAGAGACCCAGTACTTC